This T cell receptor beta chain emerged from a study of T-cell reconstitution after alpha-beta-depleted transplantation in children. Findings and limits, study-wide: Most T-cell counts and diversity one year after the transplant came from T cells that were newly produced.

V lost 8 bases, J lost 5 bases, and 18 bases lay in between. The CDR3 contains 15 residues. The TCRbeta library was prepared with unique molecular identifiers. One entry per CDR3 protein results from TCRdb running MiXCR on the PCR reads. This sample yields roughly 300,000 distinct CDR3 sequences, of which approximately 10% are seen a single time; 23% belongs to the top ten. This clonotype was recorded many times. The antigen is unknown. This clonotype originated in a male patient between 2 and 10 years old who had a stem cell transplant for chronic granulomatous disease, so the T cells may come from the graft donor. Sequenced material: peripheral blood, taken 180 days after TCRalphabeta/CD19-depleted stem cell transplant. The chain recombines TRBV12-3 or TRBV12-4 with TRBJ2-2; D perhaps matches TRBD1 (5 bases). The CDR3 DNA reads TGTGCCAGCGCGAGAGACAGTGTGTATACCGGGGAGCTGTTTTTT. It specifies CASARDSVYTGELFF.